This entry concerns a single T cell receptor (beta chain). Its antigen is currently unknown. The template was genomic DNA from peripheral blood, not RNA. A mixed TRB-A/B primer pool amplified rearranged TRB by multiplex touch-down PCR. From the multiplex PCR reads, TCRdb called clonotypes with MiXCR, one entry per CDR3 protein. The repertoire holds 7,500 to 10,000 distinct CDR3 sequences, with roughly half as singletons. The data are from a study of T cell repertoires in aging, cancer and after chemotherapy. Across the whole study: Roughly 8.9 million TCR reads were in the whole dataset.

Study-wide findings and caveats: Age-matched healthy donors had significantly more diverse, less clonal blood TCR repertoires than untreated cancer patients. These repertoire data do not allow conclusions about immunological memory after chemotherapy.

This clonotype was sampled from a human donor with a solid tumor. Sequencing was done on a sample of blood.

This chain's CDR3 is CSATRTVVDNSPLHF. The DNA for the CDR3 is TGCAGTGCTACCCGGACCGTAGTTGATAATTCACCCCTCCACTTT. V usage is TRBV20-1 and J usage is TRBJ1-6, with no clear D. CDR3 length: 15 residues. Germline CDR1 and CDR2: DFQATT and SNEGSKA (reference sequence). Trimming stripped 4 bases from V and 5 bases from J, with 15 bases between.